The TCR beta chain described here comes from a study of blood T cell repertoires in COVID-19. Study-wide background: Acute and convalescent COVID-19 samples came from the United States, Italy and Spain. T cells, B-cell-depleted T cells, or PBMCs provided the cDNA or gDNA that served as material.

Original methodology: Reference gene primers were amplified, and this amplification served to estimate nucleated cell counts. The table came from immunoSEQ multiplex PCR; TCRdb's copy has only in-frame clones and leaves some out. The V and J calls and the clone size are those of that table, but D and trimming were determined from the DNA. Of about 160,000 clones in the sample, 70% to 90% were seen once. Seattle participants joined during active infection and were tracked over time. The TCR was taken from a woman in her fifties or sixties with COVID-19, enrolled during active disease. The sample was peripheral blood.

CDR3 sequence reads: CASSVHPGQGDYGYTF. In DNA, the CDR3 is TGTGCCAGCAGCGTGCACCCGGGACAGGGAGACTATGGCTACACCTTC. V gene TRBV9 combines with J gene TRBJ1-2; 9 bases agree with TRBD1. V dropped 2 bases and J dropped 3; count of bases not matched to a gene: 8. Germline lookup yields CDR1 SGDLS and CDR2 YYNGEE. This CDR3 has 16 amino acids. The full variable domain, in which reference TRBV9 and TRBJ1-2 provide the parts outside the CDR3, is DSGVTQTPKHLITATGQRVTLRCSPRSGDLSVYWYQQSLDQGLQFLIQYYNGEERAKGNILERFSAQQFPDLHSELNLSSLELGDSALYFCASSVHPGQGDYGYTFGSGTRLTVV.